This entry lists 13 T cell receptor beta chains sequenced from one sample in a study of cytomegalovirus exposure and HLA in healthy donors. The PCR made use of 60 Vbeta and 13 Jbeta primers. This table comes from immunoSEQ multiplex PCR, and its TCRdb copy is limited to in-frame clones, with some not included. The sample yields about 99,000 clones, 10% seen once. Sequencing was carried out using PBMCs. The source of these receptors is a man in his forties or fifties in good health and CMV-seropositive.

The table lists this clone with a few counts. The V and J genes are TRBV18 and TRBJ1-4, with a weak D call TRBD1 (6 bases). The germline V gene encodes CDR1 KGHSH and CDR2 LQKENI. V shed 2 bases and J shed 7 bases, with 11 bases lying between them. This CDR3 is built from 14 residues. The CDR3, as DNA: TGTGCCAGCTCACCAAACACAGGGAGTGAAAAACTGTTTTTT. Protein sequence: CASSPNTGSEKLFF.

This clone turned up a few times. V gene TRBV19 combines with J gene TRBJ2-3, with D perhaps TRBD2 (5 bases). Trimming removed 2 bases at V and 2 bases at J, with 14 bases between. This CDR3 contains 16 residues. Germline lookup yields CDR1 LNHDA and CDR2 SQIVND (reference sequence). DNA of the CDR3: TGTGCCAGTAGTATAAGGTTAAGCGGCTACACAGATACGCAGTATTTT. Translated: CASSIRLSGYTDTQYF.

The chain carries TRBV16 and TRBJ2-1; TRBD1 is a possible D gene (5 bases). The V end lost 0 bases, the J end lost 8 bases, and 14 bases lay between the germline ends. Germline V lookup: CDR1 KGHSY, CDR2 FQNENV. CDR3 length equals 15 residues. The CDR3 protein is CASSQSEGANYEQFF. In nucleotides, the CDR3 is TGTGCCAGCAGCCAATCGGAAGGGGCTAATTATGAGCAGTTCTTC.

V usage is TRBV19 and J usage is TRBJ2-3, with 7 bases matching TRBD2. This CDR3 comprises 16 residues. Germline CDR1 LNHDA, CDR2 SQIVND (reference sequence). V dropped 1 base and J dropped 6; count of bases not matched to a gene: 10. Here the CDR3 DNA reads TGTGCCAGTAGTATAGTTAGCGGGCCTTTAGGGGATACGCAGTATTTT. It specifies CASSIVSGPLGDTQYF.

The table lists this clone with a few counts. The rearrangement links TRBV25-1 to TRBJ2-5; D possibly corresponds to TRBD1 (6 bases). V lost 6 bases and J 3 bases, leaving 11 bases between the germline ends. CDR1 and CDR2 (germline): MGHDK, SYGVNS. The CDR3 spans 13 residues. For the CDR3, the DNA is TGTGCCAGCAGCGTGGACAGAGAAGAGACCCAGTACTTC. This codes for CASSVDREETQYF. The whole variable domain, filled in from reference TRBV25-1 and TRBJ2-5, reads EADIYQTPRYLVIGTGKKITLECSQTMGHDKMYWYQQDPGMELHLIHYSYGVNSTEKGDLSSESTVSRIRTEHFPLTLESARPSHTSQYLCASSVDREETQYFGPGTRLLVL.

This clone was recorded many times. The chain joins TRBV5-4 to TRBJ1-3; D is unclear. Looked up from germline, CDR1 is SGHNT and CDR2 is YYREEE (reference sequence). The V gene lost 4 bases and the J gene lost 0 bases, with 14 bases spanning the gap. The CDR3 is 16 residues long. Here the CDR3 reads CASSVDNDLSGNTIYF. The CDR3 nucleotides read TGTGCCAGCAGCGTAGACAACGACCTCTCTGGAAACACCATATATTTT.

This chain connects TRBV5-1 to TRBJ2-1, with 7 nucleotides matching TRBD1. Trimming at V came to 4 bases and at J to 3 bases, leaving 7 bases not matched to a gene. There are 15 residues in the CDR3. From germline, CDR1 is SGHRS and CDR2 YFSETQ. Written as DNA, the CDR3 is TGCGCCAGCAGCCCGGGGCAGGGGGTCTACAATGAGCAGTTCTTC. This translates into CASSPGQGVYNEQFF.

V is TRBV5-8 and J is TRBJ2-7; 9 bases align to TRBD2. After removal of 5 bases from V and 2 bases from J, the junction contained 8 bases not matched to a gene. CDR1 and CDR2 (germline): SGHTS, YDEGEE. There are 15 residues in the CDR3. This CDR3 is CASSLGLAGTYEQYF. The DNA of the CDR3 is TGTGCCAGCAGTTTAGGGCTAGCGGGGACCTACGAGCAGTACTTC.

The V call is TRBV25-1, the J call TRBJ2-7, with unresolved D. Germline assignment: CDR1 MGHDK and CDR2 SYGVNS. Deletions cut 1 base from V and 6 bases from J, with 7 bases between. The CDR3 has 12 residues. The CDR3 DNA reads TGTGCCAGCAGTGAATTCAGTGGCGAGCAGTACTTC. This gives the protein CASSEFSGEQYF.

This rearrangement joins TRBV25-1 to TRBJ2-4; weak D call: TRBD1 (6 bases). This CDR3 contains 18 residues. With 2 bases removed from V and 0 bases from J, the gap between germline ends came to 17 bases. The germline CDR1 and CDR2 sequences are MGHDK and SYGVNS. The CDR3 protein is CASSEPQPRGIAKNIQYF. As DNA, the CDR3 is TGTGCCAGCAGTGAACCACAGCCCAGGGGAATAGCCAAAAACATTCAGTACTTC.

This clone was observed a handful of times. This rearrangement joins TRBV7-8 to TRBJ2-7, with TRBD2 identical over 8 bases. The junction had 9 bases not matched to a gene; V was cut back by 5 bases and J by 6 bases. The CDR3 is 14 residues long. Germline loops: CDR1 SGHVS, CDR2 FQNEAQ. The CDR3 sequence is CASSRAGDGTEQYF. The DNA of the CDR3 is TGTGCCAGCAGCCGAGCGGGGGACGGGACCGAGCAGTACTTC.

This clone was counted only a few times. This rearrangement joins TRBV7-3 to TRBJ2-3, with 10 nucleotides matching TRBD2. CDR1 SGHTA and CDR2 FQGTGA come from the germline V gene. The CDR3 totals 15 residues. The V gene end was trimmed by 3 bases and the J gene end by 6 bases; junction bases not matched to a gene: 6. The CDR3 spells CASSLTSGSRDTQYF. CDR3 coding DNA: TGTGCCAGCAGCTTGACTAGCGGGTCACGGGATACGCAGTATTTT.

This clone was observed a handful of times. V gene TRBV29-1 combines with J gene TRBJ1-1, with 8 bases matching TRBD1. This CDR3 is built from 13 residues. Unmatched junction bases numbered 4, after V lost 7 bases and J lost 0 bases. Germline V gene sequence: CDR1 SQVTM, CDR2 ANQGSEA. For the CDR3, the DNA is TGCAGCGCCAAGGGACAGGTGAACACTGAAGCTTTCTTT. This gives the protein CSAKGQVNTEAFF. The complete variable domain, with remaining parts taken from reference TRBV29-1 and TRBJ1-1, reads SAVISQKPSRDICQRGTSLTIQCQVDSQVTMMFWYRQQPGQSLTLIATANQGSEATYESGFVIDKFPISRPNLTFSTLTVSNMSPEDSSIYLCSAKGQVNTEAFFGQGTRLTVV.